This entry is about one T cell receptor beta chain. The antigen is unknown. This entry comes from a study of cytomegalovirus exposure and HLA in healthy donors. Findings and limits, study-wide: Most TCR beta V segments were productive about 87% or about 30% of the time in an earlier analysis. It emerged from a later analysis that several of the most significant clusters appeared to be linked to common viral pathogens. HLA allele associations emerged for 16,951 TCR beta sequences in a later analysis, at 0.05 false discovery rate.

The PCR employed 60 Vbeta primers together with 13 Jbeta primers. The assay was immunoSEQ multiplex PCR, and TCRdb's table has in-frame clones only and misses some. Recorded for this sample: about 200,000 clones. The source of this sequence is a woman aged 25 to 39 in good health and CMV-seropositive. The sample comprised PBMCs.

The CDR3 sequence: CASRRQGAAGNTIYF. CDR3 DNA sequence: TGTGCCAGCAGAAGACAGGGGGCGGCCGGAAACACCATATATTTT. This sequence joins TRBV28 and TRBJ1-3, with 10 bases fitting TRBD1. V dropped 6 bases and J dropped 4; count of bases not matched to a gene: 6. The CDR3 has 15 residues. Per germline, CDR1 MDHEN and CDR2 SYDVKM.